This T cell receptor (beta chain) was sequenced during a study of a mutant IDH1 vaccine in newly diagnosed glioma. As to time point: baseline, week 1 (first vaccination visit). The treatment was: pre-vaccination baseline after standard-of-care therapy. Germline CDR1 reads MDHEN; CDR2 reads SYDVKM. CDR3 length: 16 amino acids. Germline trimming cut 6 bases from V and 3 bases from J; bases unmatched to any gene: 12. The repertoire was sequenced with immunoSEQ multiplex PCR; TCRdb's copy has only in-frame clones and lacks some. The repertoire holds tens of thousands of clones, with approximately 90% as singletons.

The source was PBMCs, collected from a glioma patient treated with radiotherapy, temozolomide or both. The gene calls are TRBV28 and TRBJ2-7; 9 nucleotides agree with TRBD1. The sequence was obtained from a man in his forties or fifties with glioma. The CDR3 is CASSPLTGGSYYEQYF. The CDR3, as DNA: TGTGCCAGCAGCCCCTTGACAGGGGGATCATACTACGAGCAGTACTTC. The variable domain in full, completed from reference TRBV28 and TRBJ2-7, reads DVKVTQSSRYLVKRTGEKVFLECVQDMDHENMFWYRQDPGLGLRLIYFSYDVKMKEKGDIPEGYSVSREKKERFSLILESASTNQTSMYLCASSPLTGGSYYEQYFGPGTRLTVT.